This entry features one TCR beta chain sequence. This sample is part of a study of T cell changes during pregnancy in multiple sclerosis. Germline V CDR1 and CDR2: LNHDA, SQIVND (reference sequence). The CDR3 is 18 residues long. Losses at the gene ends were 0 bases for V and 4 bases for J; bases not matched to a gene: 14. Using immunoSEQ multiplex PCR, the repertoire was profiled, and TCRdb retains in-frame clones only, with some absent. In the table there are around 65,000 clones, roughly nine tenths of which are singletons. The receptor was derived from a female donor in good health, enrolled as a control in a pregnancy study. The J gene is TRBJ1-2, the V gene TRBV19; TRBD1 matches 7 bases. This material consisted of peripheral blood, taken in the first trimester of pregnancy. The CDR3 spells CASSIDHNPGQGGYGYTF. The CDR3 region has the DNA TGTGCCAGTAGTATAGATCATAATCCGGGTCAGGGGGGCTATGGCTACACCTTC.